These 8 T cell receptor beta chains were sequenced from one sample in a study of blood T cell repertoires in COVID-19. TCRdb's copy holds only in-frame clones and misses some; the assay was immunoSEQ multiplex PCR. This table holds tens of thousands of clones, around 90% found once. Sequenced sample: peripheral blood. Receptor source: a woman aged 45-65 years with active or convalescent COVID-19.

The chain combines TRBV5-6 with TRBJ2-2; D not resolved. The V end was cut by 3 bases, the J end by 1 base, with 7 bases between. In germline, CDR1 is SGHDT, CDR2 YYEEEE. CDR3 length: 14 amino acids. CDR3 amino acids: CASSYSMNTGELFF. The CDR3 DNA sequence: TGTGCCAGCAGCTATAGCATGAACACCGGGGAGCTGTTTTTT.

The chain carries TRBV7-6 and TRBJ2-5; TRBD2 matches 11 bases. The CDR3 runs 15 residues. Germline values: CDR1 SGHVS, CDR2 FNYEAQ. Losses at the gene ends were 5 bases for V and 3 bases for J; bases not matched to a gene: 5. In DNA form, the CDR3 reads TGTGCCAGCAGCCCAATACTAGCGGGGGAAGAGACCCAGTACTTC. Encoded protein: CASSPILAGEETQYF.

The chain combines TRBV5-1 with TRBJ1-3; D might be TRBD1 (6 bases). The V end lost 6 bases, the J end lost 4 bases, and 14 bases lay between the germline ends. CDR3 length equals 14 residues. Germline V gene sequence: CDR1 SGHRS, CDR2 YFSETQ. In DNA form, the CDR3 reads TGCGCCAGCACTACAGGGTCTCCCGGAAACACCATATATTTT. It codes for CASTTGSPGNTIYF.

The V gene is TRBV6-5, the J gene TRBJ1-1, with 8 bases lining up with TRBD1. Unmatched junction bases numbered 10, after V lost 6 bases and J lost 10 bases. The CDR3 is made up of 13 amino acids. Germline V gives CDR1 MNHEY, CDR2 SVGAGI. The CDR3: CASSPGQGFRAFF. Here the CDR3 DNA reads TGTGCCAGCAGCCCCGGACAGGGCTTTCGAGCTTTCTTT.

The rearrangement joins TRBV19 to TRBJ2-2, with a weak D call TRBD2 (8 bases). The CDR3 contains 15 residues. Trimming shortened V by 6 bases and J by 5 bases, and 16 bases separated the two germline ends. In germline, CDR1 is LNHDA, CDR2 SQIVND (reference sequence). This CDR3 is CASRPGGGLTGELFF. The CDR3 nucleotides read TGTGCCAGTAGGCCGGGAGGGGGCCTGACCGGGGAGCTGTTTTTT.

J is TRBJ2-7 and V is TRBV7-2; the D gene is possibly TRBD1 (6 bases). The ends were cut back, 1 base at V and 0 bases at J, with 13 bases in the middle. This CDR3 is 16 amino acids long. From germline, CDR1 is SGHTA and CDR2 FQGNSA. CDR3 DNA: TGTGCCAGCAGCTTAGAGGATACAGGGATCTCCTACGAGCAGTACTTC. Amino acid sequence: CASSLEDTGISYEQYF.

This chain connects TRBV24-1 to TRBJ2-1; TRBD2 matches 13 bases. Per germline, CDR1 KGHDR and CDR2 SFDVKD. This CDR3 comprises 16 residues. J lost 7 bases, V lost 5 bases, and 7 bases had no gene match. The CDR3 is CATSGLLAGGPNEQFF. DNA of the CDR3: TGTGCCACCAGTGGCCTACTAGCGGGGGGGCCGAATGAGCAGTTCTTC.

The chain employs TRBV10-3 and TRBJ2-1; 10 bases match TRBD1. Trimming removed 7 bases from V and 8 bases from J; junction bases left unmatched: 2. The CDR3 is 12 residues long. CDR1 is ENHRY, CDR2 SYGVKD, per germline. CDR3 residues: CAITGQGDEQFF. For the CDR3, the DNA is TGTGCCATCACTGGACAGGGGGATGAGCAGTTCTTC.